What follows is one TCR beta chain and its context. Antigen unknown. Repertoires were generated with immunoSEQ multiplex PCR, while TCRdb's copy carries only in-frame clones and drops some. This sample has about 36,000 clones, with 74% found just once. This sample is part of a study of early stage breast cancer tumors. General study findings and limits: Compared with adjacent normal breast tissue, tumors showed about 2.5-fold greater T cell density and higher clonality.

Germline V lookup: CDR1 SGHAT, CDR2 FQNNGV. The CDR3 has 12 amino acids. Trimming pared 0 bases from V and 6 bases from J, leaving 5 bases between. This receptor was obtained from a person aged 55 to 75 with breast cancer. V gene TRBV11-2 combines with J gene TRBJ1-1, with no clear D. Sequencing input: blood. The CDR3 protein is CASSLDLSEAFF. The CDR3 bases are TGTGCCAGCAGCTTAGATCTCTCTGAAGCTTTCTTT.